This TCR beta chain was captured in a study of chemoradiotherapy in HPV16-positive cancers. Measured with immunoSEQ multiplex PCR; TCRdb has only the in-frame clones, and not every one. Among about 67,000 clones, 88% were seen once, and the ten largest hold 3.5% to 4.5%. Specimen: blood, collected from a patient who underwent chemoradiotherapy. This clonotype was obtained from a human donor with HPV-associated anogenital cancer.

CDR3 loop: CASSSIGGPVNEQFF. The CDR3 DNA reads as TGTGCCAGCTCATCTATAGGGGGTCCCGTCAATGAGCAGTTCTTC. J is TRBJ2-1 and V is TRBV18, with D tentatively TRBD1 (6 bases). Germline CDR1 and CDR2: KGHSH and LQKENI. The CDR3 totals 15 residues. Trimming cost V 5 bases and J 6 bases, with 17 bases left between them.